Listed below are T cell receptor beta chains from one sample, sequenced in a study of tumor and adjacent non-tumor tissue in lung cancer. TCRdb called the multiplex PCR reads again in MiXCR, with one record for every CDR3 protein. The profile shows roughly 120,000 distinct CDR3 sequences, under 65% of them singletons. Sequencing was done on a sample of distant non-tumor lung tissue. Every receptor here comes from a man aged 55 to 70 with non-small cell lung cancer. CDR3s include the opening cysteine and the closing phenylalanine or tryptophan. Each record gives: J gene, V gene, CDR3 length, CDR3 protein.

TRBJ2-4,TRBV6-2/TRBV6-3,15,CASSWTEVANNIQYF
TRBJ2-7,TRBV11-2,16,CASSLGDRTEGDGQYF
TRBJ1-4,TRBV11-3,14,CASSLGTGGEKLFF
TRBJ2-1,TRBV10-1,13,CSSSDGGTGSNFF
TRBJ2-6,TRBV11-3,15,CVSRQQGSGANVLTF
TRBJ2-7,TRBV6-5,13,CASRPGHTYEQYF
TRBJ2-1,TRBV28,16,CDSSLEAGAGLNEQFF
TRBJ2-2,TRBV11-2,16,CASRSQTRDFAGELFF
TRBJ1-3,TRBV25-1,16,CASSWGRPSSGNTIYF
TRBJ2-3,TRBV6-5,16,CACKGLAPFRGDTQYF
TRBJ1-2,TRBV29-1,13,CSVRLGGVYGYTF
TRBJ1-4,TRBV20-1,15,CSANPTGGAAKKLFF
TRBJ2-1,TRBV4-1,13,CASSLTRLAEQFF
TRBJ1-6,TRBV6-5,18,CASSYQRQGNKGSSPLHF
TRBJ1-6,TRBV4-2,20,CASSQDLLGQGSSYKSPLHF
TRBJ2-1,TRBV6-2/TRBV6-3,18,CASSSRWGHHNSVDEQFF
TRBJ1-1,TRBV9,14,CASSFYDRDTEAFF
TRBJ2-3,TRBV7-9,12,CAFSLVGGAQYF